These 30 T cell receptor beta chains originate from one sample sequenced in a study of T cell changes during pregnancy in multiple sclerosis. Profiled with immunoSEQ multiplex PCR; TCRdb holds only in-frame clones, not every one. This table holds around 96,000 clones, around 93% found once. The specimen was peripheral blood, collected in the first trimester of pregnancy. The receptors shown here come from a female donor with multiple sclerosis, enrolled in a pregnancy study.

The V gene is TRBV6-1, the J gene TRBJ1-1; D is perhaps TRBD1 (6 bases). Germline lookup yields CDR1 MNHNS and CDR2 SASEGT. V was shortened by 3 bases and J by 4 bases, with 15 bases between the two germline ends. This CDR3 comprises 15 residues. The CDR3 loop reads CASSEIQGSPTEAFF. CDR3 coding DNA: TGTGCCAGCAGTGAGATACAGGGAAGCCCCACTGAAGCTTTCTTT.

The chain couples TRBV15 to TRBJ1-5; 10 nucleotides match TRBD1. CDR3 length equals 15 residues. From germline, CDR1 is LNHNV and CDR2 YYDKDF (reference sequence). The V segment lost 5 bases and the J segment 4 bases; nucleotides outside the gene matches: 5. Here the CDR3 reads CATSGQGVGNQPQHF. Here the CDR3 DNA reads TGTGCCACCAGCGGACAGGGGGTCGGGAATCAGCCCCAGCATTTT.

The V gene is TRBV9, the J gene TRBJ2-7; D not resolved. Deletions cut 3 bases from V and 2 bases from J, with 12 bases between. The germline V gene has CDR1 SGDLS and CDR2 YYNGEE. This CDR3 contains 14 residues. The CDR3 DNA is TGTGCCAGCAGCGGTACAGAACTTACCTACGAGCAGTACTTC. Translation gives CASSGTELTYEQYF.

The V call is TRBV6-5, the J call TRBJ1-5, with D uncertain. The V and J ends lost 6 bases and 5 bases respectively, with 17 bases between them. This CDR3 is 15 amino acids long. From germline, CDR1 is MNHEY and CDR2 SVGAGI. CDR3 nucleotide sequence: TGTGCCAGCAGCCCCCCCGGTGGAGCAGATCAGCCCCAGCATTTT. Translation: CASSPPGGADQPQHF.

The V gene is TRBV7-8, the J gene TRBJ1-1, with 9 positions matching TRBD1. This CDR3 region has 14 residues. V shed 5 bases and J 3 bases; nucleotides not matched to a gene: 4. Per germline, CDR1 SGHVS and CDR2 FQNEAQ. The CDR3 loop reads CASSQDRGYTEAFF. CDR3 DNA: TGTGCCAGCAGCCAGGACAGGGGTTACACTGAAGCTTTCTTT.

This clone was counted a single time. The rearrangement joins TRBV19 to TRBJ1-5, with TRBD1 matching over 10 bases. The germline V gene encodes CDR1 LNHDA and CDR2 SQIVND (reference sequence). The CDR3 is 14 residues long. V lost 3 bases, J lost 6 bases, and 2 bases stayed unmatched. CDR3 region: CASSIRDRGQPQHF. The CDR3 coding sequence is TGTGCCAGTAGTATCCGGGACAGGGGTCAGCCCCAGCATTTT.

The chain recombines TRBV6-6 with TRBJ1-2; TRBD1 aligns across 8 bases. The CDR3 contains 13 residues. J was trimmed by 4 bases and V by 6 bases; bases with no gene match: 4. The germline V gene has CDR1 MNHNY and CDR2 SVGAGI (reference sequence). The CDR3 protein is CASSMTGAYGYTF. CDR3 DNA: TGTGCCAGCAGCATGACAGGGGCCTATGGCTACACCTTC.

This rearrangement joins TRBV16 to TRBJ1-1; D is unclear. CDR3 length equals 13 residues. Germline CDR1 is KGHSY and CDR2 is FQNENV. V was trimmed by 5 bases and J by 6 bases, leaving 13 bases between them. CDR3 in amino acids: CASSGPGRAEAFF. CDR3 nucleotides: TGTGCCAGCAGCGGCCCCGGGAGGGCTGAAGCTTTCTTT.

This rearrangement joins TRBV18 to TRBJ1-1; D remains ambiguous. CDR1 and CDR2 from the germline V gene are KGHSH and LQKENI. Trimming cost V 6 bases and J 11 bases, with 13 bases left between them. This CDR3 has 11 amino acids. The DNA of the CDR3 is TGTGCCAGCTCGACTACCGGTGGCGCTTTCTTT. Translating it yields CASSTTGGAFF. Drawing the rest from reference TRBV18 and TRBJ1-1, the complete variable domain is NAGVMQNPRHLVRRRGQEARLRCSPMKGHSHVYWYRQLPEEGLKFMVYLQKENIIDESGMPKERFSAEFPKEGPSILRIQQVVRGDSAAYFCASSTTGGAFFGQGTRLTVV.

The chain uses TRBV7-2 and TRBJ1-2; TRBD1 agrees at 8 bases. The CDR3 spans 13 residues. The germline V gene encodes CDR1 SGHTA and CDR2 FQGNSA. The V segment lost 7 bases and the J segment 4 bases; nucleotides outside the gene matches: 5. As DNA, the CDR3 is TGTGCCAGCACCCCAGGGGGCGCCTATGGCTACACCTTC. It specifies CASTPGGAYGYTF. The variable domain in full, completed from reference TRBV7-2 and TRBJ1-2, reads GAGVSQSPSNKVTEKGKDVELRCDPISGHTALYWYRQSLGQGLEFLIYFQGNSAPDKSGLPSDRFSAERTGGSVSTLTIQRTQQEDSAVYLCASTPGGAYGYTFGSGTRLTVV.

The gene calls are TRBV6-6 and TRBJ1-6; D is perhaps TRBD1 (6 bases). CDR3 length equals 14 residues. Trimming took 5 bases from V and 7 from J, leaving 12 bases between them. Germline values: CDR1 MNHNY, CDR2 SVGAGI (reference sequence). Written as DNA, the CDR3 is TGTGCCAGCAGTAACAGGGAAAGGAATTCACCCCTCCACTTT. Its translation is CASSNRERNSPLHF.

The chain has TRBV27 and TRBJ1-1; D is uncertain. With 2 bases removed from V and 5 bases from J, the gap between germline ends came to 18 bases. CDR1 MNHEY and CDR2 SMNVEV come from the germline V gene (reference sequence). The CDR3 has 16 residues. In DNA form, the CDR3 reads TGTGCCAGCAGTTTAGTCTCGGGGAGGGAGGGAACTGAAGCTTTCTTT. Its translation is CASSLVSGREGTEAFF.

Here the CDR3 DNA reads TGCGCCAGCAGTGTGGACAGAGGGTACGAGCAGTACTTC. It codes for CASSVDRGYEQYF. This rearrangement joins TRBV10-2 to TRBJ2-7; TRBD1 is a possible D gene (6 bases). This CDR3 region has 13 residues. Trimming removed 4 bases at V and 4 bases at J, with 11 bases between. Germline V gives CDR1 WSHSY, CDR2 SAAADI.

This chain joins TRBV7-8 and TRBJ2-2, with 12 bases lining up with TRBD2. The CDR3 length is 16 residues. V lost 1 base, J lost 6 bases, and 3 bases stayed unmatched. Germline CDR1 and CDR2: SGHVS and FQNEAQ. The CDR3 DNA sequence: TGTGCCAGCAGCTTAGTACTAGCGGGGGGAGCCGGGGAGCTGTTTTTT. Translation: CASSLVLAGGAGELFF.

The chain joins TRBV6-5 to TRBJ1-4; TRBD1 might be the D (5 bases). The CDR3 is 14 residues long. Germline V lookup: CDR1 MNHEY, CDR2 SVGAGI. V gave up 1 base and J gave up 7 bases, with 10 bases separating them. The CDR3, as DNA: TGTGCCAGCAGTTACTGGCAGGGATTTGAAAAACTGTTTTTT. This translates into CASSYWQGFEKLFF.

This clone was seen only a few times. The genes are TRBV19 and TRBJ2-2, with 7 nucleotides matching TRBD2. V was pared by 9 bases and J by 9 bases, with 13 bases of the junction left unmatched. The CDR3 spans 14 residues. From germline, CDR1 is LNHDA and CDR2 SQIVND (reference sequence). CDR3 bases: TGTGCCAGCCACGGGGAGGGGCCCATCCGGGAGCTGTTTTTT. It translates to CASHGEGPIRELFF.

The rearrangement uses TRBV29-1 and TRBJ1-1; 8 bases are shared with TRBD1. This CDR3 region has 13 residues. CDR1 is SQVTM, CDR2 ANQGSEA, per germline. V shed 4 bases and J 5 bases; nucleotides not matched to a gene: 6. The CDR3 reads CSVGAGGGTEAFF. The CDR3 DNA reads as TGCAGCGTTGGGGCAGGGGGCGGGACTGAAGCTTTCTTT.

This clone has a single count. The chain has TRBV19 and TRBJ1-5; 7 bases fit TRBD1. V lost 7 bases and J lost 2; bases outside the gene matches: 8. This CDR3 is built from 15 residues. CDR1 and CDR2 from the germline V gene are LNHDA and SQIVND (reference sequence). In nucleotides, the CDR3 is TGTGCCAGTACCCTCGACAGGGCGGGCAATCAGCCCCAGCATTTT. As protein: CASTLDRAGNQPQHF. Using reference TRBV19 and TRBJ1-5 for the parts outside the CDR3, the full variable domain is DGGITQSPKYLFRKEGQNVTLSCEQNLNHDAMYWYRQDPGQGLRLIYYSQIVNDFQKGDIAEGYSVSREKKESFPLTVTSAQKNPTAFYLCASTLDRAGNQPQHFGDGTRLSIL.

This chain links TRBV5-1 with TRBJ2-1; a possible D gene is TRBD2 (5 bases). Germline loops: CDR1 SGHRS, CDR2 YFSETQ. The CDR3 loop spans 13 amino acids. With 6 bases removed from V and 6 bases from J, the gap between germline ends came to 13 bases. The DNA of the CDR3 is TGCGCCAGCACGGGGTTGGTTACCAATGAGCAGTTCTTC. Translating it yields CASTGLVTNEQFF.

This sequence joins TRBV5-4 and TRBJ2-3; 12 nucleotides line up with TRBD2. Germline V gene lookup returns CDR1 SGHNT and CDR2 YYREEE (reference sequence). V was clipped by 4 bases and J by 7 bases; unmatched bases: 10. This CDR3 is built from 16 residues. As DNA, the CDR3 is TGTGCCAGCAGCAGGGGTGCTAGCGGGGGGGGCAATACGCAGTATTTT. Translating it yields CASSRGASGGGNTQYF.

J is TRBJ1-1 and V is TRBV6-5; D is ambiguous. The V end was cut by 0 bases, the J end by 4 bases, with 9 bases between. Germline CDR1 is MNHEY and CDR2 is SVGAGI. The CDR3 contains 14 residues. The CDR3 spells CASSYSRASTEAFF. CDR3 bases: TGTGCCAGCAGTTACTCGAGGGCGAGCACTGAAGCTTTCTTT.

CDR3 residues: CASSTTVSNQPQHF. CDR3 bases: TGTGCCAGTAGTACCACAGTTAGCAATCAGCCCCAGCATTTT. J is TRBJ1-5 and V is TRBV19; D unclear. This CDR3 region has 14 residues. Trimming cost V 4 bases and J 0 bases, with 7 bases left between them. Germline V gene data show CDR1 as LNHDA and CDR2 as SQIVND (reference sequence).

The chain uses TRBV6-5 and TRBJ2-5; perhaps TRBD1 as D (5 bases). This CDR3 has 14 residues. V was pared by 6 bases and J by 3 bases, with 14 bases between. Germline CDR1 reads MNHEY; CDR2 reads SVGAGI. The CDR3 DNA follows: TGTGCCAGCAGCCTTTGGGGCAGAGAAGAGACCCAGTACTTC. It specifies CASSLWGREETQYF.

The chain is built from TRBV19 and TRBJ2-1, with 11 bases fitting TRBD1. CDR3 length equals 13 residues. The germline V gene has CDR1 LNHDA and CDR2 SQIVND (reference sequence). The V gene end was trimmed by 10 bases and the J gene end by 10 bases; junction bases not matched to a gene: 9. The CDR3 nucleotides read TGTGCCATTCGGGACAGGGGGACAATGGAGCAGTTCTTC. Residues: CAIRDRGTMEQFF.

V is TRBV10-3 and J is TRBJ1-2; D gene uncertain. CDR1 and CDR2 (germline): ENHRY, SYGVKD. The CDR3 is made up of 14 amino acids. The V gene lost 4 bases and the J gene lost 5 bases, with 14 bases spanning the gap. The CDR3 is CAISVEEVEYGYTF. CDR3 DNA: TGTGCCATCAGTGTCGAGGAGGTCGAATATGGCTACACCTTC.

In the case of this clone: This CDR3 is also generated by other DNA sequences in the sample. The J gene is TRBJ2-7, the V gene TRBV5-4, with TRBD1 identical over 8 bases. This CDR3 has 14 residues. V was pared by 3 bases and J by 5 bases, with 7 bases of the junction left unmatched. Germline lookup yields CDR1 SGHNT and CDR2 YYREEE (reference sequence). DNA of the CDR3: TGTGCCAGCAGCTCCATGGACAGGGTAGACGAGCAGTACTTC. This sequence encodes CASSSMDRVDEQYF.

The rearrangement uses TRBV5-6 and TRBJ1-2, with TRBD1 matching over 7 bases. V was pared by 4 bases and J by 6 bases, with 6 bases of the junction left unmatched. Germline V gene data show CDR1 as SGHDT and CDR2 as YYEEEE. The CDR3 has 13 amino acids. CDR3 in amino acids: CASSVTGEHGYTF. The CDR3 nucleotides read TGTGCCAGCAGCGTAACAGGGGAGCATGGCTACACCTTC.

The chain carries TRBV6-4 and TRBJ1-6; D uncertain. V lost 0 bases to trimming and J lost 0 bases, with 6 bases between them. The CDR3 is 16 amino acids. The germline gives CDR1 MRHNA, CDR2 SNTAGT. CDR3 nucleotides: TGTGCCAGCAGTGACTCTCCTAGCTCCTATAATTCACCCCTCCACTTT. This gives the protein CASSDSPSSYNSPLHF.

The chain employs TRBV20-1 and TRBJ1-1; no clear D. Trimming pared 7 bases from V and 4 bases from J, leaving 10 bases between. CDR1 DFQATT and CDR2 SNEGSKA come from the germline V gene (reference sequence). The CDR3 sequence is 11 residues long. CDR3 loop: CSVPHGTEAFF. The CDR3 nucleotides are TGCAGTGTACCTCACGGCACTGAAGCTTTCTTT.

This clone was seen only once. CDR3 sequence reads: CAWSWTGVGGYTF. The CDR3 DNA sequence: TGTGCCTGGAGTTGGACAGGCGTAGGCGGCTACACCTTC. This chain joins TRBV30 and TRBJ1-2; the match to TRBD1 covers 7 bases. The V segment lost 2 bases and the J segment 8 bases; nucleotides outside the gene matches: 8. This CDR3 is 13 amino acids long. Germline V CDR1 and CDR2: GTSNPN, SVGIG (reference sequence). The complete variable domain, with remaining parts taken from reference TRBV30 and TRBJ1-2, reads SQTIHQWPATLVQPVGSPLSLECTVEGTSNPNLYWYRQAAGRGLQLLFYSVGIGQISSEVPQNLSASRPQDRQFILSSKKLLLSDSGFYLCAWSWTGVGGYTFGSGTRLTVV.